A selection of T cell receptor beta chains follows, all from one sample in a study of shared clonotypes between healthy human individuals. Here immunoSEQ multiplex PCR was the method, and the copy in TCRdb shows in-frame clones only, minus some. The data contain roughly 1,100,000 clones, about 76% of them singletons. Sequencing was performed on memory CD4+ T cells sorted from blood. Every receptor here comes from a man aged 18 to 35 in good health. Both conserved end residues are part of each CDR3. D genes are given only for firm matches. Expanded clones get a size class; other rows say once, few or many, or leave the size out.

D	V	J	size	DNA	CDR3
TRBD1	TRBV7-3	TRBJ2-2	NA	TGTGCCAGCAGCAAACAGGGGGCTGGCACCGGGGAGCTGTTTTTT	CASSKQGAGTGELFF
NA	TRBV6-1	TRBJ1-5	NA	TGTGCCAGCAGTGGACCTCATATGGAGGGGCCCAATCAGCCCCAGCATTTT	CASSGPHMEGPNQPQHF
NA	TRBV2	TRBJ2-5	few	TGTGCCAGCAGCCAGCTGCAAGAGACCCAGTACTTC	CASSQLQETQYF
TRBD2	TRBV11-2	TRBJ2-7	many	TGTGCCAGCAGCTTCACTAGCGGGAGTTCCTACGAGCAGTACTTC	CASSFTSGSSYEQYF
NA	TRBV18	TRBJ1-2	NA	TGTGCCAGCTCACAACTCCCGAACTATGGCTACACCTTC	CASSQLPNYGYTF
TRBD2	TRBV5-4	TRBJ2-1	NA	TGTGCCAGCAGCCAGAGACTAGCGCTGGGCAATGAGCAGTTCTTC	CASSQRLALGNEQFF
NA	TRBV30	TRBJ1-4	few	TGTGCCTGGACCATCCGGGCGGGGGAACTGTTTTTT	CAWTIRAGELFF
TRBD1	TRBV7-2	TRBJ2-5	NA	TGTGCCAGCAGCTCACAGGGGAAAGGAGAGACCCAGTACTTC	CASSSQGKGETQYF
TRBD2	TRBV10-3	TRBJ2-6	NA	TGTGCCATCAGTCTAGCGGGAGCAATCTCTGGGGCCAACGTCCTGACTTTC	CAISLAGAISGANVLTF
TRBD2	TRBV30	TRBJ2-5	NA	TGTGCCTGGAGTTCCGAGCGGGGGGGTCGTAAGGAGTCCCAGTACTTC	CAWSSERGGRKESQYF
NA	TRBV30	TRBJ1-5	few	TGTGCCTGGAGTGTATCGCGCAATCAGCCCCAGCATTTT	CAWSVSRNQPQHF
NA	TRBV20-1	TRBJ1-1	NA	TGCAGTGCTAGAGATCGGTACGGAGCTTTCTTT	CSARDRYGAFF
TRBD2	TRBV6-1	TRBJ2-7	NA	TGTGCCAGCAGCTTTAGCGGGGCCACCAGCCACGAGCAGTACTTC	CASSFSGATSHEQYF
TRBD1	TRBV18	TRBJ1-6	NA	TGTGCCAGCTCAAACATCAGGGGGCGGCAGTCGAATTCACCCCTCCACTTT	CASSNIRGRQSNSPLHF
TRBD2	TRBV7-2	TRBJ2-7	few	TGTGCCAGCAGCTTAGTATCTGGGGGGGGCTACGAGCAGTACTTC	CASSLVSGGGYEQYF
TRBD1	TRBV5-4	TRBJ2-3	NA	TGTGCCAGCAGCCGATCCGCAGGGGGCCATAGCACAGATACGCAGTATTTT	CASSRSAGGHSTDTQYF
NA	TRBV7-2	TRBJ2-2	once	TGTGCCAGCAGCGACAGACAGATCACCGGGGAGCTGTTTTTT	CASSDRQITGELFF
NA	TRBV30	TRBJ2-3	NA	TGTGCCTGGAGTATAGGCCTCACAGATACGCAGTATTTT	CAWSIGLTDTQYF
NA	TRBV11-2	TRBJ2-2	NA	TGTGCCAGCAGCCGATTTTTAGGTGCCGGGGAGCTGTTTTTT	CASSRFLGAGELFF
NA	TRBV15	TRBJ1-3	NA	TGTGCCACCAGCAGAGCCTTCAGCGCGTTATCTGGAAACACCATATATTTT	CATSRAFSALSGNTIYF
NA	TRBV2	TRBJ2-5	NA	TGTGCCAGCAGGCCAGACGGCCAAGAGACCCAGTACTTC	CASRPDGQETQYF
TRBD1	TRBV5-4	TRBJ2-7	NA	TGTGCCAGCAGCTCCTCAGGACAGGGTTTTGGGTCCTACGAGCAGTACTTC	CASSSSGQGFGSYEQYF
NA	TRBV5-4	TRBJ1-6	NA	TGTGCCAGCAGCACCCGTGGGGTCTCCTATAATTCACCCCTCCACTTT	CASSTRGVSYNSPLHF
NA	TRBV4-1	TRBJ2-7	NA	TGCGCCAGCAGCCAGCTGGGACCGGCGTACGAGCAGTACTTC	CASSQLGPAYEQYF
NA	TRBV7-9	TRBJ1-2	NA	TGTGCCAGCAGCTTACCCCTGGGGGATAACTATGGCTACACCTTC	CASSLPLGDNYGYTF
NA	TRBV11-2	TRBJ2-7	NA	TGTGCCAGCAGCAGGGACGGTTACTCCTACGAGCAGTACTTC	CASSRDGYSYEQYF
NA	TRBV30	TRBJ2-7	NA	TGTGCCTGGAGTACAGGGACCAGCGAGCAGTACTTC	CAWSTGTSEQYF
TRBD1	TRBV9	TRBJ2-1	few	TGTGCCAGCAGCACGAGGGGACAGTACGGGGAGCAGTTCTTC	CASSTRGQYGEQFF
NA	TRBV5-6	TRBJ2-6	NA	TGTGCCAGCAGCGGGGGGACTGGGGCCAACGTCCTGACTTTC	CASSGGTGANVLTF
NA	TRBV7-6	TRBJ2-7	NA	TGTGCCAGCAGCTTAGAGGGAGGCTACGAGCAGTACTTC	CASSLEGGYEQYF
NA	TRBV12-1	TRBJ1-4	NA	TGTGCCAGCAGCTCAAACGAGGGAAGGTTGGGCGAAAAACTGTTTTTT	CASSSNEGRLGEKLFF
TRBD1	TRBV19	TRBJ1-4	NA	TGTGCCAGTACCGATCAGGGGGTCACCACAACTAATGAAAAACTGTTTTTT	CASTDQGVTTTNEKLFF
TRBD1	TRBV9	TRBJ1-2	NA	TGTGCCAGCAGCGTCGAACAGGGGACGGGCGATGGCTACACCTTC	CASSVEQGTGDGYTF
NA	TRBV5-6	TRBJ2-3	NA	TGTGCCAGCAGCGTTCGAGAAGGGGATACGCAGTATTTT	CASSVREGDTQYF
NA	TRBV10-3	TRBJ1-1	few	TGTGCCATCAGTCAAGGGAGCATGAACACTGAAGCTTTCTTT	CAISQGSMNTEAFF
TRBD1	TRBV2	TRBJ1-2	NA	TGTGCCAGCAGGCCTATACAGGGGGCAGTGGGCTACACCTTC	CASRPIQGAVGYTF
TRBD2	TRBV5-4	TRBJ2-5	many	TGTGCCAGCAGCTTGGGTCCTAGCGGGAATTTACAAGAGACCCAGTACTTC	CASSLGPSGNLQETQYF
NA	TRBV6-6	TRBJ1-1	NA	TGTGCCAGCAGTTACCGTGGAGCTAAAGCTTTCTTT	CASSYRGAKAFF
NA	TRBV18	TRBJ2-2	NA	TGTGCCAGCTCACCACTTCATTTCAAGGCCGGGGAGCTGTTTTTT	CASSPLHFKAGELFF
NA	TRBV2	TRBJ2-5	NA	TGTGCCAGCAGTCGCACCAGGGGTGGACAAGAGACCCAGTACTTC	CASSRTRGGQETQYF
NA	TRBV5-1	TRBJ1-3	NA	TGCGCCAGCAGGGTGGGGGCCACTGACTCTGGAAACACCATATATTTT	CASRVGATDSGNTIYF
NA	TRBV5-4	TRBJ2-7	NA	TGTGCCAGCAGCACCCGCTCTTCCACCTACGAGCAGTACTTC	CASSTRSSTYEQYF